This T cell receptor (beta chain) originates from a study of blood T cell repertoires in COVID-19. Across the study: The samples span acute and convalescent COVID-19 from the United States, Italy and Spain.

CDR1 is MGHRA, CDR2 YSYEKL, per germline. This CDR3 has 13 residues. The germline V and J ends were trimmed by 3 bases and 9 bases, with 14 bases remaining between them. Libraries were prepared by immunoSEQ multiplex PCR; TCRdb keeps only in-frame clonotypes and omits some of them. The profile covers about 130,000 clones, with under 85% appearing a single time and roughly 12% taken by the ten largest. This clonotype was sampled from a man in his 60s with acute or convalescent COVID-19. Sequenced material: peripheral blood. This chain joins TRBV4-1 and TRBJ2-5, with D unclear. CDR3 region: CASSHPPSPAQYF. The CDR3 region has the DNA TGCGCCAGCAGCCACCCCCCGAGCCCGGCCCAGTACTTC.